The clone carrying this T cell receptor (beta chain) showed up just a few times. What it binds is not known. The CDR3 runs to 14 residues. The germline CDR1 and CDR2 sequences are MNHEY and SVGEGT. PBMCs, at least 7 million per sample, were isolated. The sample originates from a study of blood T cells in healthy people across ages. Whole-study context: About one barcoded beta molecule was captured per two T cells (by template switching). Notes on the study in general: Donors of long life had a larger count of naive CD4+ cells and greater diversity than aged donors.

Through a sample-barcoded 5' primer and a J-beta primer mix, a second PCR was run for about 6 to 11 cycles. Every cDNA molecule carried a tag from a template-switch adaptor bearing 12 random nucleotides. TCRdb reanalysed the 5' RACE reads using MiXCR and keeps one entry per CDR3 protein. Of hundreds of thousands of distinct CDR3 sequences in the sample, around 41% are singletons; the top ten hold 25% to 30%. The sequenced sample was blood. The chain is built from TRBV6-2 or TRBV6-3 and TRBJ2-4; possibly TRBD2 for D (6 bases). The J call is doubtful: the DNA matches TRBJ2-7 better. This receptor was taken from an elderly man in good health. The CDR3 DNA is TGTGCCAGCAGTTACTTGGGGAGGAGCAACGAGCAGTACTTC. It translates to CASSYLGRSNEQYF.